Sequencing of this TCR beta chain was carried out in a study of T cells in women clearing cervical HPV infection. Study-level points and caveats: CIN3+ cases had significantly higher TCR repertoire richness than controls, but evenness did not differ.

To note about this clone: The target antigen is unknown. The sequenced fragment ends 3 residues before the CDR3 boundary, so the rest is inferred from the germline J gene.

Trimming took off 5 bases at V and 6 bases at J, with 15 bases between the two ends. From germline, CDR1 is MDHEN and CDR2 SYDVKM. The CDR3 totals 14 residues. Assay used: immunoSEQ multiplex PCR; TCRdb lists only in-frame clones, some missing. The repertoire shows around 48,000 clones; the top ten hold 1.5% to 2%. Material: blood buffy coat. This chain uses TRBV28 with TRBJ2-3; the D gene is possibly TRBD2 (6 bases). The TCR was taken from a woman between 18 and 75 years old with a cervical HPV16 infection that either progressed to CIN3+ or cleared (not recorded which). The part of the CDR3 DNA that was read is TGTGCCAGCAGTCCCACCGGAGGAGGGGATACG. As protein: CASSPTGGGDT. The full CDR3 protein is CASSPTGGGDTQYF.